This TCR beta chain was recorded in a study of blood T cell repertoires in COVID-19. For the study at large: The United States, Italy and Spain were the sources of the acute and convalescent COVID-19 samples. PBMCs, B-cell-depleted T cells, or T cells provided the cDNA or gDNA that made up the material.

Germline CDR1 is MNHEY and CDR2 is SVGEGT. The V end lost 4 bases, the J end lost 6 bases, and 7 bases lay between the germline ends. This CDR3 comprises 12 residues. Per the authors' pipeline: Reference gene primer amplification gave estimated nucleated cell counts. Generated by immunoSEQ multiplex PCR, the TCRdb table keeps only in-frame clones and is missing some. D and trimming come from the DNA, and the V and J calls and clone size come from that table. The table shows approximately 190,000 clones, with almost 80% occurring only once. The source material was peripheral blood. V gene TRBV6-2 or TRBV6-3 combines with J gene TRBJ1-5; D remains ambiguous. The TCR was taken from a man between 60 and 75 years old with active or convalescent COVID-19. The CDR3 loop is CASSFSAQPQHF. CDR3 sequence (DNA): TGTGCCAGCAGTTTCTCGGCTCAGCCCCAGCATTTT.